These 11 T cell receptor beta chains share one sample of origin, sequenced in a study of cytomegalovirus exposure and HLA in healthy donors. Sequencing was performed with immunoSEQ multiplex PCR; in TCRdb, only in-frame clones are kept and a portion is missing. Here the sample spans 100,000 to 150,000 clones, 86% being singletons. The sequenced sample consisted of PBMCs. The receptors shown here come from a man between 18 and 29 years old in good health and CMV-seronegative.

The chain couples TRBV27 to TRBJ1-2; a possible D gene is TRBD1 (6 bases). Trimming took 6 bases from V and 7 from J, leaving 27 bases between them. This CDR3 contains 17 residues. In germline, CDR1 is MNHEY, CDR2 SMNVEV (reference sequence). This CDR3 is CASSPSVGAQGVFGYTF. Here the CDR3 DNA reads TGTGCCAGCAGCCCCTCGGTGGGGGCGCAAGGGGTTTTTGGCTACACCTTC.

The CDR3 sequence is CASSLTTGVSIPERLFF. CDR3 sequence (DNA): TGCGCCAGCAGCCTGACCACAGGGGTCTCCATCCCAGAAAGGCTGTTTTTT. V is TRBV5-1 and J is TRBJ1-4; 7 positions match TRBD1. The CDR3 covers 17 residues. V was pared by 4 bases and J by 14 bases, with 23 bases of the junction left unmatched. CDR1 is SGHRS and CDR2 is YFSETQ in the germline V gene.

This clone has a single count. V and J are TRBV25-1 and TRBJ2-7, with 7 bases lining up with TRBD1. The germline CDR1 and CDR2 sequences are MGHDK and SYGVNS. With 5 bases clipped from V and 8 bases from J, the junction kept 6 bases outside the gene matches. The length of the CDR3 is 12 residues. CDR3 bases: TGTGCCAGCAGTCCACAGGGGCCCCAGCAGTACTTC. The encoded protein is CASSPQGPQQYF.

The chain joins TRBV19 to TRBJ2-7; 8 bases are shared with TRBD1. The junction had 8 bases not matched to a gene; V was cut back by 3 bases and J by 4 bases. CDR3 length: 15 amino acids. Per germline, CDR1 LNHDA and CDR2 SQIVND (reference sequence). DNA for the CDR3: TGTGCCAGTAGTATCCAGACGGGACAGGTTTACGAGCAGTACTTC. Translating it yields CASSIQTGQVYEQYF. Drawing the rest from reference TRBV19 and TRBJ2-7, the complete variable domain is DGGITQSPKYLFRKEGQNVTLSCEQNLNHDAMYWYRQDPGQGLRLIYYSQIVNDFQKGDIAEGYSVSREKKESFPLTVTSAQKNPTAFYLCASSIQTGQVYEQYFGPGTRLTVT.

This clone was observed a single time. The chain carries TRBV13 and TRBJ2-7, with 11 bases fitting TRBD2. Germline V gene sequence: CDR1 PRHDT, CDR2 FYEKMQ (reference sequence). The CDR3 is 16 amino acids. V shed 0 bases, J shed 0 bases, and the junction held 1 base outside the gene matches. CDR3 loop: CASSLGTSGNSYEQYF. Written as DNA, the CDR3 is TGTGCCAGCAGCTTAGGGACTAGCGGGAACTCCTACGAGCAGTACTTC.

V is TRBV2 and J is TRBJ2-5; 7 nucleotides line up with TRBD1. The CDR3 has 15 residues. The germline V gene has CDR1 SNHLY and CDR2 FYNNEI. With 6 bases clipped from V and 5 bases from J, the junction kept 12 bases outside the gene matches. The CDR3 bases are TGTGCCAGCAGAGAAAGACAGGGTGATGGGGAGACCCAGTACTTC. It is translated as CASRERQGDGETQYF.

V is TRBV19 and J is TRBJ1-5; 8 bases fit TRBD1. V lost 7 bases and J lost 2; bases outside the gene matches: 7. The germline V gene encodes CDR1 LNHDA and CDR2 SQIVND (reference sequence). CDR3 length: 15 residues. The CDR3 bases are TGTGCCAGTATCTCCGGGACAGGTGGCAATCAGCCCCAGCATTTT. Its protein product is CASISGTGGNQPQHF.

Ten or more counts support this clone. V and J are TRBV30 and TRBJ1-1; 7 positions match TRBD1. Germline assignment: CDR1 GTSNPN and CDR2 SVGIG (reference sequence). The CDR3 contains 18 residues. Trimming took 4 bases from V and 7 from J; bases not matched to a gene: 24. CDR3 protein: CAWIPGQDTGLGTSEAFF. The CDR3 nucleotides read TGTGCCTGGATTCCAGGACAGGACACAGGTCTTGGGACGAGTGAAGCTTTCTTT.

The chain joins TRBV7-8 to TRBJ2-6; D unclear. From germline, CDR1 is SGHVS and CDR2 FQNEAQ. Trimming stripped 3 bases from V and 1 base from J, with 10 bases between. The CDR3 totals 16 residues. In DNA, the CDR3 is TGTGCCAGCAGCTTTGCTCAGATATCTGGGGCCAACGTCCTGACTTTC. Translated: CASSFAQISGANVLTF.

The chain joins TRBV6-5 to TRBJ1-4; 9 positions agree with TRBD1. V lost 7 bases to trimming and J lost 8 bases; unmatched junction nucleotides: 11. Germline-derived CDR1 and CDR2 are MNHEY and SVGAGI. This CDR3 is built from 15 residues. The chain's CDR3 is CASKKTGTGPEKLFF. CDR3 bases: TGTGCCAGCAAAAAAACCGGGACAGGGCCCGAAAAACTGTTTTTT.

The genes are TRBV29-1 and TRBJ1-1; 7 bases fit TRBD1. The germline CDR1 and CDR2 sequences are SQVTM and ANQGSEA. The CDR3 length is 13 residues. The CDR3 DNA is TGCATCGGGCGGCAGGGGGGGAACACTGAAGCTTTCTTT. It specifies CIGRQGGNTEAFF.